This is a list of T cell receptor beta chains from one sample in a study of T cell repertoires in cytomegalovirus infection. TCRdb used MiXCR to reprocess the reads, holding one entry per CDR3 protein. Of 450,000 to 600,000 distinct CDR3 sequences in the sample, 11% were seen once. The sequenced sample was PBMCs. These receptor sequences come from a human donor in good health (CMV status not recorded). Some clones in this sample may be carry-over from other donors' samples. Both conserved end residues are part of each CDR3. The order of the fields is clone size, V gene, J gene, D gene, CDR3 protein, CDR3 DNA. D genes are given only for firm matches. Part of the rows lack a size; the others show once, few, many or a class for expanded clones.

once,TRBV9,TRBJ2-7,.,CASSVDLVRDEQYF,TGTGCCAGCAGCGTAGATCTAGTTCGGGACGAGCAGTACTTC
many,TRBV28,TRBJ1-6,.,CASSTQGLNSPLHF,TGTGCCAGCAGTACACAGGGCCTGAATTCACCCCTCCACTTT
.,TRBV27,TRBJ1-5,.,CASSLIRGQPQHF,TGTGCCAGCAGTCTTATCCGGGGTCAGCCCCAGCATTTT
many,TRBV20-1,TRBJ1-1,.,CSAKGGGNWETEAFF,TGCAGTGCGAAGGGGGGGGGGAATTGGGAGACTGAAGCTTTCTTT
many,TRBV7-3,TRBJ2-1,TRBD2,CASSLGLAGWDEQFF,TGTGCCAGCAGCTTAGGACTAGCCGGCTGGGATGAGCAGTTCTTC
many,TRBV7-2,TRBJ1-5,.,CASSLGQVNQPQHF,TGTGCCAGCAGCTTAGGACAGGTTAATCAGCCCCAGCATTTT
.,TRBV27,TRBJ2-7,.,CASSFKGLSYEQYF,TGTGCCAGCAGCTTTAAAGGACTGAGCTACGAGCAGTACTTC
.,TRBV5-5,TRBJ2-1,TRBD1,CASSFSFRGSGYNEQFF,TGTGCCAGCAGCTTTTCCTTCAGGGGGAGTGGCTACAATGAGCAGTTCTTC
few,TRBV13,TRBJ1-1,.,CASKRTAGSWTEAFF,TGTGCCAGCAAAAGAACAGCAGGGAGTTGGACTGAAGCTTTCTTT
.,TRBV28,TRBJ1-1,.,CASSRGSAGGTEAFF,TGTGCCAGCAGCCGCGGGTCTGCCGGGGGCACTGAAGCTTTCTTT
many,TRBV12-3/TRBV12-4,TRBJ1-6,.,CASSLEGPYNSPLHF,TGTGCCAGCAGTTTAGAGGGGCCCTATAATTCACCCCTCCACTTT
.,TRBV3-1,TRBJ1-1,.,CASSQDLDINTEAFF,TGTGCCAGCAGCCAAGATCTCGACATTAACACTGAAGCTTTCTTT
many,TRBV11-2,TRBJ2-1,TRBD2,CASRTGGATYNEQFF,TGTGCCAGCAGGACCGGGGGGGCCACCTACAATGAGCAGTTCTTC
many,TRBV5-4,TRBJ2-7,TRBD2,CASSKGLAGGIAYEQYF,TGTGCCAGCAGCAAGGGACTAGCGGGAGGAATTGCCTACGAGCAGTACTTC
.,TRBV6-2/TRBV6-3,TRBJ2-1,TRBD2,CASSYAASGVSLNEQFF,TGTGCCAGCAGTTACGCCGCTAGCGGGGTGTCGCTCAATGAGCAGTTCTTC
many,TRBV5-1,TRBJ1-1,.,CASSPGRLGGPTNTEAFF,TGCGCCAGCAGCCCAGGCCGGCTTGGGGGCCCAACGAACACTGAAGCTTTCTTT
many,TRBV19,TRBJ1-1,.,CASSHRALNTEAFF,TGTGCCAGTAGCCACCGGGCCTTGAACACTGAAGCTTTCTTT
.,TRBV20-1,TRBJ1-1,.,CSASALDSYSAFF,TGCAGTGCTAGCGCTCTGGACAGCTACTCAGCTTTCTTT
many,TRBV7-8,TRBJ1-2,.,CASNPGGNYGYTF,TGTGCCAGCAATCCTGGCGGAAACTATGGCTACACCTTC
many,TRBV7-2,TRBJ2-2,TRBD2,CASSFNSGRGGTGELFF,TGTGCCAGCAGCTTTAATAGCGGGAGGGGAGGGACCGGGGAGCTGTTTTTT
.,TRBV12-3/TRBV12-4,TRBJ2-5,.,CASSFREEETQYF,TGTGCCAGCAGTTTTAGGGAGGAAGAGACCCAGTACTTC
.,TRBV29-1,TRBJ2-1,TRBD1,CSVSGTGLGEQFF,TGCAGCGTTTCCGGGACAGGGCTTGGTGAGCAGTTCTTC
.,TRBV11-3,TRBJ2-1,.,CASSLGGTRGNEQFF,TGTGCCAGCAGCTTAGGGGGGACAAGAGGAAATGAGCAGTTCTTC
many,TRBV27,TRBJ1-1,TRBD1,CASSFRQGNEAFF,TGTGCCAGCAGTTTCCGACAGGGGAATGAAGCTTTCTTT
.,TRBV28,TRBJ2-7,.,CATLRAETYEQYF,TGTGCCACCCTCCGAGCAGAAACCTACGAGCAGTACTTC
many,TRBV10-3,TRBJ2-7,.,CAISDRQVDEQYF,TGTGCCATCAGTGACAGGCAGGTGGACGAGCAGTACTTC
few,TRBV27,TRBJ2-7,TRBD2,CASSRREAGYEQYF,TGTGCCAGCAGTCGCCGGGAGGCTGGATACGAGCAGTACTTC
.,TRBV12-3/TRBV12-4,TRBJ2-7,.,CASSLGQREQYF,TGTGCCAGCAGTCTAGGACAGAGGGAGCAGTACTTC
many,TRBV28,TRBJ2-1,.,CASSLRGLHNEQFF,TGTGCCAGCAGTTTGAGAGGTCTCCACAATGAGCAGTTCTTC
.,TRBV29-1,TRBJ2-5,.,CSPRRARGETQYF,TGCAGCCCCCGCAGGGCGAGGGGAGAGACCCAGTACTTC
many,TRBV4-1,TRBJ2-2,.,CASSQDAKYFEHTGELFF,TGCGCCAGCAGCCAAGATGCGAAGTACTTCGAACATACCGGGGAGCTGTTTTTT
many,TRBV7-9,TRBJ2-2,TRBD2,CASSPRLAGGTGELFF,TGTGCCAGCAGCCCGCGACTAGCGGGAGGGACCGGGGAGCTGTTTTTT
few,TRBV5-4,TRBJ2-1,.,CASSLGGFYDNEQFF,TGTGCCAGCAGCTTGGGGGGGTTCTACGACAATGAGCAGTTCTTC
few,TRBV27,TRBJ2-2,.,CASKSTGELFF,TGTGCCAGCAAAAGCACTGGGGAGCTGTTTTTT
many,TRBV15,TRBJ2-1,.,CATSSQALALGNEQFF,TGTGCCACCAGCTCCCAGGCACTAGCTTTAGGCAATGAGCAGTTCTTC
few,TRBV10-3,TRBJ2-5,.,CAIRDYAGETQYF,TGTGCCATCAGGGACTATGCGGGAGAGACCCAGTACTTC
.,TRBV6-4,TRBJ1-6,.,CASSDQGGDSPLHF,TGTGCCAGCAGTGACCAGGGAGGGGACTCACCCCTCCACTTT
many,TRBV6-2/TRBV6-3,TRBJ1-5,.,CASRSHSNQPQHF,TGTGCCAGCCGATCTCATAGCAATCAGCCCCAGCATTTT
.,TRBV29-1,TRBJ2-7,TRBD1,CSVGTGYEQYF,TGCAGCGTCGGGACAGGATACGAGCAGTACTTC
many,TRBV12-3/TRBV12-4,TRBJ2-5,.,CASSLLRKLETQYF,TGTGCCAGCAGTTTATTGAGGAAACTGGAGACCCAGTACTTC
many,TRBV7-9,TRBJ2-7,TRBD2,CASSLEREGREQYF,TGTGCCAGCAGCTTAGAACGGGAGGGCCGGGAGCAGTACTTC
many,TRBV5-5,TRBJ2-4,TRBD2,CASSLSGGPTKNIQYF,TGTGCCAGCAGCCTCTCGGGGGGGCCGACCAAAAACATTCAGTACTTC
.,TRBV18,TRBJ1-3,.,CASSEATLASGNTIYF,TGTGCCAGCTCCGAGGCGACACTGGCCTCTGGAAACACCATATATTTT
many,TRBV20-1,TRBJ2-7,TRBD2,CSARGASGARERAYEQYF,TGCAGTGCTAGGGGCGCTAGCGGGGCCCGAGAACGGGCCTACGAGCAGTACTTC
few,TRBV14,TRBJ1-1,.,CASSQESWTAFF,TGTGCCAGCAGCCAAGAGTCCTGGACGGCTTTCTTT
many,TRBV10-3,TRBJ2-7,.,CAMSGQDRDEQYF,TGTGCCATGAGCGGGCAGGATAGGGACGAGCAGTACTTC
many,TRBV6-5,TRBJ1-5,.,CASSYSRGRTEAQHF,TGTGCCAGCAGTTACTCTAGAGGCCGGACGGAGGCCCAGCATTTT
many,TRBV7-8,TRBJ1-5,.,CASSRGPYSNQPQHF,TGTGCCAGCAGCCGAGGCCCATATAGCAATCAGCCCCAGCATTTT
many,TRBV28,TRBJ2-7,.,CASSLPGGSLYSYEQYF,TGTGCCAGCAGTTTGCCCGGTGGGTCCTTGTACTCCTACGAGCAGTACTTC
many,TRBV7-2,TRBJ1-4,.,CASSFQPNEKLFF,TGTGCCAGCAGCTTTCAGCCGAATGAAAAACTGTTTTTT
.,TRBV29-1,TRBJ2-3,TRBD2,CSVDLAGGGDTQYF,TGCAGCGTTGACCTAGCGGGAGGGGGAGATACGCAGTATTTT
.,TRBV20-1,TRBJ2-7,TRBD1,CSARANQGAYEQYF,TGCAGTGCTAGAGCCAACCAGGGGGCCTACGAGCAGTACTTC
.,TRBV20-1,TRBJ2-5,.,CSASSQGSPYQETQYF,TGCAGTGCTAGTAGTCAGGGGTCCCCGTACCAAGAGACCCAGTACTTC
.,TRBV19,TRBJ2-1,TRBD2,CASRVLAGGGGEQFF,TGTGCCAGTAGGGTTCTAGCGGGAGGAGGGGGTGAGCAGTTCTTC
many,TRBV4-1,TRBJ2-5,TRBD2,CASSQELAGRGETQYF,TGCGCCAGCAGCCAAGAACTAGCGGGACGGGGGGAGACCCAGTACTTC
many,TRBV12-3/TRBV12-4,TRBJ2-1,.,CASSPFGTSYNEQFF,TGTGCCAGCAGCCCTTTCGGGACTTCCTACAATGAGCAGTTCTTC
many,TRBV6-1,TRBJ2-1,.,CASLLGSSYNEQFF,TGTGCCAGTCTTTTGGGGAGCTCCTACAATGAGCAGTTCTTC
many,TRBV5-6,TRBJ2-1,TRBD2,CASSLGLAGDPIYNEQFF,TGTGCCAGCAGCTTGGGACTAGCGGGAGACCCCATCTACAATGAGCAGTTCTTC
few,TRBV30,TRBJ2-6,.,CAWSVRYSGANVLTF,TGTGCCTGGAGTGTAAGGTACTCTGGGGCCAACGTCCTGACTTTC